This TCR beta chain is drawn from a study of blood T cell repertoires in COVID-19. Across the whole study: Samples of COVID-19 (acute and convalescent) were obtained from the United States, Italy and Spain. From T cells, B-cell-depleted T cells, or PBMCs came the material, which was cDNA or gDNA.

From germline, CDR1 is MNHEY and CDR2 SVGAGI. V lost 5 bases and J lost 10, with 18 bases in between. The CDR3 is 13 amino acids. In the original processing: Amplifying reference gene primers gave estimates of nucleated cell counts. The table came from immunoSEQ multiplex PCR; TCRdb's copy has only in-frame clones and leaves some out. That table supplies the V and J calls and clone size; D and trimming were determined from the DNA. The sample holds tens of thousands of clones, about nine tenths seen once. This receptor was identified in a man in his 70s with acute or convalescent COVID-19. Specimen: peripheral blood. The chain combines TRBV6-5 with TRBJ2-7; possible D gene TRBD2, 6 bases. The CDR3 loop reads CASSRTFPGLQYF. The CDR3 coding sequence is TGTGCCAGCAGTCGTACTTTTCCGGGACTCCAGTACTTC.